This T cell receptor (beta chain) was profiled in a study of T cells after yellow fever vaccination (dated by TCRdb to between 2018 and 2021). Turning to the overall study: The SMART-Seq v4 Ultra Low Input RNA kit was used to prepare libraries from fractions with low cell numbers. Blood was collected at multiple timepoints before and after primary and secondary immunization, and bulk PBMC replicates and cell subsets were isolated. Two healthy male donors, one aged 18 to 29 and one aged 30 to 40 years, were included in the cohort. To follow T-cell clones before and after primary and booster YFV17D yellow fever vaccination, bulk TCR alpha and beta repertoires were sequenced over time.

This clonotype was recorded many times. There is no known antigen for this receptor. Nothing much larger sits one base from this clone, and base qualities are not available. According to the study, the label for this sample's treatment or condition signals: live attenuated yellow fever vaccine strain. Two biological replicates of bulk PBMCs were collected at each blood-draw timepoint. PBMCs were isolated from peripheral blood using a standard Ficoll-Paque protocol. TriZol was used to extract RNA from bulk PBMCs, CD4 and CD8 fractions, and dextramer-positive and dextramer-negative fractions. Study-wide findings and limitations: Only a couple of donors were included in the study, so the extent to which the findings can be generalized is limited. A small fraction of clonotypes showed up in both the CD4 and CD8 compartments, probably as a result of convergent recombination. Computational filtering was required because FACS-sorted repertoires could contain abundant contaminating clonotypes from the bulk population. Most clones expanded after primary vaccination were re-detected after the booster (approximately 95% of CD4 and approximately 89% of CD8), suggesting broad memory maintenance. Compared with the primary T-cell response, the secondary T-cell response was faster but weaker, reaching its peak on day 5 rather than on day 15.

Data came from an Illumina NovaSeq 6000. Synthesis of TCR cDNA relied on 5'RACE template switching, a step that introduced a universal primer site along with unique molecular identifiers. Priming for cDNA synthesis came from both the TCR alpha and TCR beta constant segments. Libraries were amplified in two PCR steps, with sample barcodes and sequencing adapters added in the second step. Sequencing of libraries was done on Illumina HiSeq 2500 (2x100 bp) or NovaSeq (2x150 bp). In the source study's methods: MIGEC was used to demultiplex reads and collapse the reads into UMI consensus sequences, and MiXCR was used for V(D)J alignment. Vaccine-responding clonotypes were defined with edgeR using replicate PBMC samples, requiring FDR below 0.01 and a log2 fold change above 5 up to day 15. Bulk clonotypes were assigned CD4 or CD8 identity according to which sequenced CD4 or CD8 repertoire held them at higher abundance. The public reads were run again by TCRdb, first through fastp at Q25 and then through MiXCR, and only productive beta chains were kept. Every CDR3 protein is listed once, alongside the most common genes and DNA of its rows. These V and J calls rely on TCRdb rather than the paper's analysis. The sample profile shows 250,000 or so distinct CDR3 sequences; 3.6% of them were found once. The ten top clones hold 19% of the sample.

The sequenced sample was PBMCs, obtained 15 days after the yellow fever booster vaccination. The TCR comes from a man younger than 35 who received the YFV17D yellow fever vaccine.

The CDR3 is CASSLYSDSSNQPQHF. The bases read TGTGCCAGCAGCTTATATTCCGACAGTAGCAATCAGCCCCAGCATTTT. This chain joins TRBV7-8 to TRBJ1-5, with a tentative D gene TRBD1 over 5 matching bases. Reading from cysteine to phenylalanine, the CDR3 counts 16 amino acids. Only the CDR3 portion is preserved as DNA: 48 bases, with reading frame beginning at the first base. The germline V gene specifies SGHVS as CDR1 and FQNEAQ as CDR2. Cut back by 2 bases and 0 bases, the V and J ends lie 11 bases apart.